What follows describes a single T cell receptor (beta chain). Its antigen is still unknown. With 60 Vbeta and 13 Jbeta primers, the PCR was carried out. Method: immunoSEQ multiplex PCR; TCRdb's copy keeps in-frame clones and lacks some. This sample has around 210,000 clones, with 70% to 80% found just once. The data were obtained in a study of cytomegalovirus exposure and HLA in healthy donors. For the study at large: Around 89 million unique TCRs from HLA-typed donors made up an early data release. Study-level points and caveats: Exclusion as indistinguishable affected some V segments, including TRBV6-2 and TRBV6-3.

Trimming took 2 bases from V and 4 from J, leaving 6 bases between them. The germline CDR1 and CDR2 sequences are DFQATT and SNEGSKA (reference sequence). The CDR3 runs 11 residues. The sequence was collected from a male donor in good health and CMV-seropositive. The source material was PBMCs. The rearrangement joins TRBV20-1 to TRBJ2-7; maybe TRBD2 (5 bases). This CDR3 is CSARLAYEQYF. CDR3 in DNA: TGCAGTGCTAGACTAGCATACGAGCAGTACTTC.